The entry that follows covers one TCR beta chain sequence. Its antigen specificity is not known. With a much larger clone just one base away, this may be a read error. These data are taken from a study of blood T cells in healthy people across ages (dated by TCRdb to between 2014 and 2017). Regarding the study in general: In model experiments, roughly one uniquely barcoded TCR beta cDNA molecule per two T cells was captured by template switching. To track age-related changes in TCR beta repertoire diversity, the study relied on deep sequencing normalized with unique cDNA molecular identifiers. The donors were divided into four age groups: young (average approximately 17 years), middle-aged (about 40), aged (approximately 62) and long-lived (roughly 88). To avoid experimental bias, donors of different ages were distributed randomly across sequencing lanes. Two additional independent replicas of 1 million unique cDNA reads from the same blood draw were analyzed for two donors (one aged 18 to 30 and one aged 80 or older). Here is what the overall study found, with its caveats: Conclusive comparison of naive and antigen-experienced compartments was prevented by the profiling of bulk unsorted PBMCs. Observed TCR beta diversity per million T cells fell roughly linearly with age, and a significant reduction was already apparent by age around 36. Compared with the aged group, more naive CD4+ T cells, fewer expanded clones and increased TCR diversity were shown by the long-lived group, suggesting age selection. The CMV infection status of donors was not known, potentially confounding age-related changes in expanded clonotypes. Observed TCR beta diversity correlated strongly with the percentage of naive T cells measured by flow cytometry. Total diversity estimates from one million sequenced T cells were considered lower bounds and underestimates.

Looking up the germline V gene yields CDR1 SGDLS and CDR2 YYNGEE. The CDR3 runs 12 amino acids, cysteine and phenylalanine included. The only DNA kept is the CDR3, 36 bases in frame from the first base. The trim is 0 bases for V and 6 bases for J, with a gap of 1 base between the germline ends. The library was produced with 5' RACE. Sequencing took place on an Illumina HiSeq 2500. The second PCR ran for roughly 7 to 12 cycles and used a J-beta primer mix along with a sample-barcoded 5' primer. A template-switch 5' adaptor carrying 12 random nucleotides introduced a unique molecular identifier onto each TCR beta cDNA molecule. Each sample yielded at least 3 million CDR3-containing paired-end reads. First-strand cDNA was synthesized from all RNA with the Mint cDNA synthesis kit, primed by a TRBC-specific oligonucleotide. All cDNA was treated with uracil-DNA glycosylase and then went through a first 18-cycle PCR with the universal primers M1SS and BC2_uni_R. In the paper's pipeline: Normalization of each sample was performed by random selection of 1 million high-quality reads, each carrying a distinct molecular identifier. Instead of being binned into consensus sequences, reads that shared molecular identifiers were thrown out. CDR3 identification, clonotype clustering and error correction used MiTCR with a Q25 quality threshold and the strictest error-elimination algorithm. A nonparametric unseen species model with Euler transformation was used to estimate a lower bound on total TCR beta diversity. TCRdb handled the public reads itself, with Q25 trimming in fastp and clone calling in MiXCR, and kept productive beta chains. A single entry per CDR3 protein holds the most common genes and DNA from its merged rows. These V and J calls originate from TCRdb's pipeline instead of the authors' own analysis. The sample profile shows 1.4 million or so distinct CDR3 sequences; 35% to 45% of them were found once. The top ten clonotypes cover more than 4% of the sample.

The donors were around 39 Caucasian individuals from Russia, aged roughly 6 to 95 years, who were systemically healthy. Approximately 9.7 milliliters of peripheral blood were drawn from each donor into EDTA-treated Vacutainer tubes. PBMCs were isolated by Ficoll-Paque density-gradient centrifugation, with at least 7 million obtained per sample. Trizol reagent was used to extract total RNA from PBMCs, with at least 5 micrograms per sample. For every donor, flow cytometry on a PBMC aliquot measured the percentage of naive CD45RAhigh/CD27high T cells. The receptor chain draws on TRBV9 and TRBJ1-6; the D gene cannot be named for sure. The specimen was blood. The TCR was taken from a woman younger than 35 in good health. The nucleotides read TGTGCCAGCAGCGTAGCTAATTCACCCCTCCACTTT. It translates as CASSVANSPLHF.